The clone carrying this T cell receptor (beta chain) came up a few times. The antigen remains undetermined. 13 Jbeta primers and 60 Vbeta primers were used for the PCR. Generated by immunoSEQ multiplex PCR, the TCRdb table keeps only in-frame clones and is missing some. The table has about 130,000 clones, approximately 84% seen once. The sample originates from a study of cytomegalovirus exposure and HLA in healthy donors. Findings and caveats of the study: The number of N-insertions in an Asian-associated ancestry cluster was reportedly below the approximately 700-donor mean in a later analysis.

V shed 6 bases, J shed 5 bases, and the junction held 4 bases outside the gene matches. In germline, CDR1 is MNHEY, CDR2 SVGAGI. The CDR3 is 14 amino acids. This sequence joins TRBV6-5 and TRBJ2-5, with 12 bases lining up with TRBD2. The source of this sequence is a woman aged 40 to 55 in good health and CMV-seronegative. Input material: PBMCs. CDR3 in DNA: TGTGCCAGCAGACTAGCGGGGGGTGGGGAGACCCAGTACTTC. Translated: CASRLAGGGETQYF.